The 5 T cell receptor beta chains presented below share a single source sample, sequenced in a study of regulatory T cells in long-lasting Graves disease. According to the study, TCR beta libraries were built with iRepertoire HTBI primers and CDR3-region Arm-PCR. TCRdb redid the calling of the multiplex PCR reads with MiXCR, one entry per CDR3 protein. Found here are about 540,000 distinct CDR3 sequences, 13% of them singletons; the top ten hold about 9.1%. As for time point: newly diagnosed GD, antithyroid drugs for less than 3 months. The TCR library was made from RNA extracted from PBMCs. The same sample was also used in a study of T cells in Graves' hyperthyroidism and ophthalmopathy.

Sequencing used peripheral blood mononuclear cells (PBMCs), obtained at new diagnosis, from a patient treated with antithyroid drugs. Source of these receptors: a young man with Graves disease.

V is TRBV24-1 and J is TRBJ2-7; no definite D call. The CDR3 covers 15 residues. The germline gives CDR1 KGHDR, CDR2 SFDVKD. V was cut by 2 bases and J by 7 bases, with 17 bases left in between. The CDR3: CATSDSVDPVGEQYF. Here the CDR3 DNA reads TGTGCCACCAGTGATTCCGTTGATCCCGTGGGGGAGCAGTACTTC.

This clonotype was observed many times. The V gene is TRBV19, the J gene TRBJ2-5, with D unclear. The CDR3 has 13 amino acids. With 5 bases removed from V and 2 bases from J, the gap between germline ends came to 9 bases. Germline assignment: CDR1 LNHDA and CDR2 SQIVND (reference sequence). CDR3 amino acids: CASSVDGQETQYF. The DNA of the CDR3 is TGTGCCAGTAGTGTTGACGGACAAGAGACCCAGTACTTC.

This clonotype showed up many times. The chain carries TRBV9 and TRBJ2-1, with unresolved D. CDR3 length: 16 residues. V was cut by 3 bases and J by 0 bases, with 13 bases left in between. Per the germline V gene, CDR1 is SGDLS and CDR2 is YYNGEE. CDR3 in amino acids: CASSATRWNSYNEQFF. DNA for the CDR3: TGTGCCAGCAGCGCGACGCGGTGGAACTCCTACAATGAGCAGTTCTTC.

This clonotype was picked up many times. The J gene is TRBJ2-5, the V gene TRBV7-2, with D tentatively TRBD1 or TRBD2 (6 bases each). Germline V gene data show CDR1 as SGHTA and CDR2 as FQGNSA. The CDR3 is 16 residues long. Between the trimmed V and J ends, which lost 4 bases and 5 bases, there was a span of 20 bases. CDR3: CASSYGGPKEGETQYF. The CDR3 nucleotides read TGTGCCAGCAGCTACGGGGGCCCAAAGGAGGGGGAGACCCAGTACTTC.

This clonotype was seen a handful of times. This chain connects TRBV15 to TRBJ2-5, with D tentatively TRBD2 (6 bases). CDR3 length: 15 amino acids. Trimming removed 1 base at V and 4 bases at J, with 13 bases between. Per germline, CDR1 LNHNV and CDR2 YYDKDF (reference sequence). CDR3: CATSRVGGIVETQYF. As DNA, the CDR3 is TGTGCCACCAGCAGAGTTGGCGGGATAGTAGAGACCCAGTACTTC. The whole variable domain, filled in from reference TRBV15 and TRBJ2-5, reads DAMVIQNPRYQVTQFGKPVTLSCSQTLNHNVMYWYQQKSSQAPKLLFHYYDKDFNNEADTPDNFQSRRPNTSFCFLDIRSPGLGDTAMYLCATSRVGGIVETQYFGPGTRLLVL.